This T cell receptor beta chain was documented in a study of shared clonotypes between healthy human individuals. Study-wide context: Donors had three CD4 naive, three CD4 memory, two CD8 naive and one CD8 memory plate apiece. Overall study findings and caveats: Clonotypes shared by all four sorted-subset donors had higher generation probabilities than non-shared clonotypes.

For every subset, genomic DNA was evenly distributed across several immunoSEQ plates. The data were produced by immunoSEQ multiplex PCR, yet TCRdb's version contains in-frame clones alone and is incomplete. Of hundreds of thousands of clones detected, roughly 70% appear once; the ten largest clones hold 10%. This clone has more than one count but fewer than ten. Its cognate antigen is unknown. Germline V CDR1 and CDR2: SQVTM, ANQGSEA. V was pared by 6 bases and J by 6 bases, with 16 bases between. The CDR3 has 13 amino acids. The sample consisted of memory CD4+ T cells sorted from blood. The subset is: CD45RA-negative fraction. The sequence was obtained from a man under 40 in good health. J is TRBJ2-3 and V is TRBV29-1; D gene uncertain. DNA of the CDR3: TGCAGCGTCAATTTTCGTGCGACCGATACGCAGTATTTT. Translation: CSVNFRATDTQYF.